The clone carrying this TCR beta chain came up many times. Antigen unknown. TCRdb redid the calling of the reads with MiXCR, one entry per CDR3 protein. The sample consists of more than 40,000 distinct CDR3 sequences, about a fifth of them appearing once. The CDR3 extends over 14 amino acids. The germline V and J ends were trimmed by 5 bases and 7 bases, with 15 bases remaining between them. The V gene's germline CDR1 is SEHNR and CDR2 FQNEAQ (reference sequence). This sample is drawn from a study of T cell repertoires in cytomegalovirus infection. Overall study findings and caveats: Clonotype analysis showed dominance of the ex vivo response by HLA-C-restricted CMV-specific TCR beta clonotypes.

The chain joins TRBV7-9 to TRBJ1-5; tentative D call: TRBD1 (6 bases). The sequence was collected from a human donor in good health (CMV status not recorded). Some clones in this sample may be carry-over from other donors' samples. The sequencing used CD8+ T cells from cultured PBMCs, collected from culture after CMV antigen stimulation. CDR3 nucleotides: TGTGCCAGCAGCCTAACAGGGAAGGGGCAGCCCCAGCATTTT. It is translated as CASSLTGKGQPQHF. Full variable domain (outside the CDR3, taken from reference TRBV7-9 and TRBJ1-5): DTGVSQNPRHKITKRGQNVTFRCDPISEHNRLYWYRQTLGQGPEFLTYFQNEAQLEKSRLLSDRFSAERPKGSFSTLEIQRTEQGDSAMYLCASSLTGKGQPQHFGDGTRLSIL.